The 4 T cell receptor beta chains below were found in one sample sequenced in a study of Ad26.COV2.S vaccination and SARS-CoV-2 variants. Generated by immunoSEQ multiplex PCR, the TCRdb table keeps only in-frame clones and is missing some. The sample has 350,000 to 450,000 clones, around 87% seen once. Specified treatment: some 19 received Ad26.COV2.S at low or high dose, single or two shots; 5 received placebo; per-sample allocation not given. Collection of the samples took place on day 63 after the first injection of vaccine or placebo. The input for sequencing was peripheral blood, taken in a trial of Ad26.COV2.S vaccine versus placebo. Source of these receptors: a person aged 18 to 59 who received the Ad26.COV2.S COVID-19 vaccine or a placebo.

This sequence joins TRBV30 and TRBJ2-1, with TRBD2 matching over 8 bases. V was clipped by 4 bases and J by 4 bases; unmatched bases: 6. CDR1 is GTSNPN and CDR2 is SVGIG in the germline V gene (reference sequence). This CDR3 is built from 14 residues. CDR3 loop: CAWIVSGVYNEQFF. CDR3 sequence (DNA): TGTGCCTGGATAGTTAGCGGGGTATACAATGAGCAGTTCTTC.

This chain connects TRBV4-3 to TRBJ1-5; D gene unclear. With 3 bases removed from V and 5 bases from J, the gap between germline ends came to 8 bases. The CDR3 length is 13 residues. The V gene's germline CDR1 is LGHNA and CDR2 YSLEER. The CDR3 reads CASSQENYQPQHF. CDR3 DNA sequence: TGCGCCAGCAGCCAGGAGAATTATCAGCCCCAGCATTTT.

The chain is built from TRBV7-3 and TRBJ1-2; 8 bases map to TRBD1. Unmatched junction bases numbered 3, after V lost 5 bases and J lost 4 bases. This CDR3 is 13 amino acids long. CDR1 and CDR2 (germline): SGHTA, FQGTGA. CDR3 loop: CASSEDRVYGYTF. In DNA form, the CDR3 reads TGTGCCAGCAGCGAGGACAGGGTCTATGGCTACACCTTC.

This rearrangement joins TRBV5-4 to TRBJ2-7; D possibly corresponds to TRBD1 (6 bases). Deletions cut 4 bases from V and 5 bases from J, with 16 bases between. The CDR3 spans 14 residues. Germline-derived CDR1 and CDR2 are SGHNT and YYREEE (reference sequence). DNA of the CDR3: TGTGCCAGCAGCGAAACAGGGCGTGTGAACGAGCAGTACTTC. Translated: CASSETGRVNEQYF.